The clone carrying this T cell receptor (beta chain) has only a few counts. Its antigen remains unidentified. This CDR3 is 16 amino acids long. Germline CDR1 reads SGHRS; CDR2 reads YFSETQ. V gave up 2 bases and J gave up 0 bases; unmatched junction bases: 4. Data came from immunoSEQ multiplex PCR; TCRdb stores just in-frame clones and leaves some out. The sample includes just over 200,000 clones, just over 70% of them seen just once. The data belong to a study of cytotoxic CD8 clonotypes in ibrutinib-treated CLL. Study results and limitations: Whereas clonality rose at ibrutinib response, it declined toward baseline at progression.

This receptor was taken from a human donor with chronic lymphocytic leukemia. The source was PBMCs, collected after 12 months of ibrutinib treatment. J is TRBJ2-1 and V is TRBV5-1; 8 bases are shared with TRBD2. The CDR3 region has the DNA TGCGCCAGCAGCTTTTTAGCGGGGAGCTCCTACAATGAGCAGTTCTTC. Encoded protein: CASSFLAGSSYNEQFF. Looking up the rest from reference TRBV5-1 and TRBJ2-1 gives the full variable domain: KAGVTQTPRYLIKTRGQQVTLSCSPISGHRSVSWYQQTPGQGLQFLFEYFSETQRNKGNFPGRFSGRQFSNSRSEMNVSTLELGDSALYLCASSFLAGSSYNEQFFGPGTRLTVL.